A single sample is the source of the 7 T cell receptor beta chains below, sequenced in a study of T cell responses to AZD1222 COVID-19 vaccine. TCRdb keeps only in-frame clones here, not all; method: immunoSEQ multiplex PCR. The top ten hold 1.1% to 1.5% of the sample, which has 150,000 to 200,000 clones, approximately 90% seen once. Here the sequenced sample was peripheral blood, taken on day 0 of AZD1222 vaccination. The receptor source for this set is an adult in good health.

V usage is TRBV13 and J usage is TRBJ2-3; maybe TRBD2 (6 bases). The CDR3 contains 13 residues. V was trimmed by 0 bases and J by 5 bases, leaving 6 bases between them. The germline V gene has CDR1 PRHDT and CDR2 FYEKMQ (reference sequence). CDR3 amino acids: CASSLGEGDTQYF. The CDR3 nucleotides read TGTGCCAGCAGCTTAGGGGAGGGAGATACGCAGTATTTT.

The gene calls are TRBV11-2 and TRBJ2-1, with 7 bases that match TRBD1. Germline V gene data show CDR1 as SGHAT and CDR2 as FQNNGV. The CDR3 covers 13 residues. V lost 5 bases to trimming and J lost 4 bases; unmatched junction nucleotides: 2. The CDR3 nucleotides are TGTGCCAGCAGCGCGACAGGGTACAATGAGCAGTTCTTC. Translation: CASSATGYNEQFF.

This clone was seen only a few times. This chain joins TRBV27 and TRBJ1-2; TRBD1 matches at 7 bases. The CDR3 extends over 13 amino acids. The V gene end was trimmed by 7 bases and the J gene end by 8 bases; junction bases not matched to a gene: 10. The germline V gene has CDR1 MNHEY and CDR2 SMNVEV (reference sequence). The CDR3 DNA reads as TGTGCCAGCACCGACAGGGTAGGAGGCGGCTACACCTTC. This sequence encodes CASTDRVGGGYTF.

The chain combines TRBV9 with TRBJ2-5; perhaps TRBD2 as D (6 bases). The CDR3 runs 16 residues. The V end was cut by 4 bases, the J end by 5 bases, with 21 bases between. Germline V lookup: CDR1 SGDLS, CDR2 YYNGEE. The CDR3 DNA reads TGTGCCAGCAGCCAAAGGGTAGCGGCCCCGGGTGAGACCCAGTACTTC. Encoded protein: CASSQRVAAPGETQYF.

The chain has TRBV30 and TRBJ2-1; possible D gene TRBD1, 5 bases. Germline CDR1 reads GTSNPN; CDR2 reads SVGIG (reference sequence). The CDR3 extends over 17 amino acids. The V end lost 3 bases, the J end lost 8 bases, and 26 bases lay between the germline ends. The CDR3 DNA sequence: TGTGCCTGGAGGGCGTCCTTTGGACACTCTTTAGGGGATGAGCAGTTCTTC. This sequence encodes CAWRASFGHSLGDEQFF.

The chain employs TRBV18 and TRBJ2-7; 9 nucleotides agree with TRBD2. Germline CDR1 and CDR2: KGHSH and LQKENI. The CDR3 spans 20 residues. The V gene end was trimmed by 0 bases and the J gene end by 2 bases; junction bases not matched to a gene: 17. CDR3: CASSPPNLIPTSGKTYEQYF. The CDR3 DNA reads TGTGCCAGCTCACCACCGAACCTGATCCCGACTAGCGGTAAAACCTACGAGCAGTACTTC.

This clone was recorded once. The CDR3: CAISESPGDGYTF. The DNA of the CDR3 is TGTGCCATCAGTGAGTCGCCAGGGGACGGCTACACCTTC. The J gene is TRBJ1-2, the V gene TRBV10-3; D is possibly TRBD1 (6 bases). The CDR3 runs to 13 residues. Trimming stripped 0 bases from V and 8 bases from J, with 10 bases between. Germline CDR1 reads ENHRY; CDR2 reads SYGVKD.